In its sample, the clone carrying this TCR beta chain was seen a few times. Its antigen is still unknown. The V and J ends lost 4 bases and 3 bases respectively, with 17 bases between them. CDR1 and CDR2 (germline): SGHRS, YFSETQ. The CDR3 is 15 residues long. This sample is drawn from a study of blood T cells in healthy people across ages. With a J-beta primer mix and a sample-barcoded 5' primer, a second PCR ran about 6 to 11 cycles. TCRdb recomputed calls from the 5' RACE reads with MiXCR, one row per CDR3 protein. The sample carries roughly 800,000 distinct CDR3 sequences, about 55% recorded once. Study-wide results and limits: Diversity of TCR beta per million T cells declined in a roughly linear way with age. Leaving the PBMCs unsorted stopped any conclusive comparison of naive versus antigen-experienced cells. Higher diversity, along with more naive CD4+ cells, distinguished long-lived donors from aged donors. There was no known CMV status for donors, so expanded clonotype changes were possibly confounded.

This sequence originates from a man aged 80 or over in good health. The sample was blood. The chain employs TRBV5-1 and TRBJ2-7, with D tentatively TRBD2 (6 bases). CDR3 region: CASSPGTPSFYEQYF. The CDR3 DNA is TGCGCCAGCAGCCCGGGGACTCCTTCGTTCTACGAGCAGTACTTC.